This T cell receptor beta chain was profiled in a study of T-cell memory formation after mild COVID-19. One entry per CDR3 protein results from TCRdb running MiXCR on the 5' RACE reads. Among around 160,000 distinct CDR3 sequences listed, 11% were seen once. The V gene's germline CDR1 is LNHDA and CDR2 SQIVND (reference sequence). This CDR3 is 11 amino acids long. Trimming stripped 10 bases from V and 3 bases from J, with 7 bases between. The sequencing input was PBMCs or a T cell subset sorted from them (not recorded which). The receptor was isolated from a man in his late teens or twenties who had mild COVID-19 (a few samples of this study predate the infection). Cell type and time point are not known. The V call is TRBV19, the J call TRBJ2-1; a weak D match, TRBD1 (5 bases). This chain's CDR3 is CATDSYNEQFF. The CDR3 region has the DNA TGTGCCACCGACAGCTACAATGAGCAGTTCTTC.